One sample yielded the 23 T cell receptor beta chains listed below, sequenced in a study of OX40 agonist ivuxolimab in advanced cancers. The repertoire was sequenced with immunoSEQ multiplex PCR; TCRdb's copy has only in-frame clones and lacks some. The sample holds tens of thousands of clones, 70% to 90% seen once. This sample comprised CD4+ or CD8+ T cells sorted from blood, obtained in a trial of the OX40 agonist ivuxolimab. The receptors shown here come from an adult with an advanced solid tumor such as melanoma, head and neck, liver or kidney cancer.

A few counts support this clone. The V gene is TRBV11-2, the J gene TRBJ2-1; a weak D match, TRBD2 (5 bases). The CDR3 is 16 residues long. V lost 1 base and J lost 2, with 12 bases in between. CDR1 SGHAT and CDR2 FQNNGV come from the germline V gene. CDR3 amino acids: CASSLAPGVAYNEQFF. The CDR3 nucleotides read TGTGCCAGCAGCTTAGCCCCCGGGGTCGCCTACAATGAGCAGTTCTTC.

The chain couples TRBV27 to TRBJ2-1; D is uncertain. The CDR3 sequence is 12 residues long. From germline, CDR1 is MNHEY and CDR2 SMNVEV (reference sequence). V was pared by 5 bases and J by 5 bases, with 7 bases between. The CDR3 spells CASSPLNNEQFF. Written as DNA, the CDR3 is TGTGCCAGCAGTCCCCTTAACAATGAGCAGTTCTTC.

This chain uses TRBV7-8 with TRBJ2-5; 9 bases agree with TRBD1. The germline V gene encodes CDR1 SGHVS and CDR2 FQNEAQ. After removal of 3 bases from V and 4 bases from J, the junction contained 3 bases not matched to a gene. The CDR3 has 14 residues. The CDR3, as DNA: TGTGCCAGCAGCTTTCGGACAGGGGCAGAGACCCAGTACTTC. The encoded protein is CASSFRTGAETQYF.

J is TRBJ2-7 and V is TRBV27; 10 bases are shared with TRBD1. Germline CDR1 and CDR2: MNHEY and SMNVEV (reference sequence). With 6 bases clipped from V and 5 bases from J, the junction kept 10 bases outside the gene matches. The CDR3 spans 15 residues. The DNA of the CDR3 is TGTGCCAGCAGATCGGACAGGGGGGATGGCCACGAGCAGTACTTC. It specifies CASRSDRGDGHEQYF.

The rearrangement links TRBV28 to TRBJ1-6, with D perhaps matching TRBD1 (5 bases). From germline, CDR1 is MDHEN and CDR2 SYDVKM. CDR3 length: 15 residues. The V end lost 10 bases, the J end lost 5 bases, and 18 bases lay between the germline ends. The CDR3 protein is CATQGSVGDNSPLHF. Here the CDR3 DNA reads TGTGCCACCCAGGGTTCGGTGGGGGATAATTCACCCCTCCACTTT.

The chain employs TRBV2 and TRBJ2-7; D uncertain. The V gene's germline CDR1 is SNHLY and CDR2 FYNNEI. Trimming shortened V by 4 bases and J by 6 bases, and 7 bases separated the two germline ends. The CDR3 has 11 residues. CDR3 DNA: TGTGCCAGCAGTGGCTGGGTCGAGCAGTACTTC. Translating it yields CASSGWVEQYF.

The chain has TRBV2 and TRBJ1-1; 7 bases agree with TRBD1. V trimming: 0 bases; J trimming: 10 bases; junction bases outside the gene matches: 2. Germline V lookup: CDR1 SNHLY, CDR2 FYNNEI. The CDR3 contains 12 residues. The CDR3 protein is CASSEARGRAFF. The DNA of the CDR3 is TGTGCCAGCAGTGAAGCAAGGGGGCGAGCTTTCTTT.

The V call is TRBV11-2, the J call TRBJ2-1; D not certain. Between the trimmed V and J ends, which lost 1 base and 2 bases, there was a span of 12 bases. Germline lookup yields CDR1 SGHAT and CDR2 FQNNGV. The CDR3 is 16 amino acids. CDR3 in amino acids: CASSLGTSHTYNEQFF. CDR3 sequence (DNA): TGTGCCAGCAGCTTAGGGACGAGCCACACCTACAATGAGCAGTTCTTC.

This clone was recorded only once. The gene calls are TRBV5-1 and TRBJ2-7, with 7 bases identical to TRBD2. Trimming cost V 4 bases and J 0 bases; bases outside gene matches: 4. Germline V gene data show CDR1 as SGHRS and CDR2 as YFSETQ. This CDR3 region has 14 residues. Here the CDR3 DNA reads TGCGCCAGCAGCCGGACTAGGGGCTCCTACGAGCAGTACTTC. It is translated as CASSRTRGSYEQYF.

The rearrangement joins TRBV5-4 to TRBJ2-2; D call uncertain. V was cut by 1 base and J by 2 bases, with 15 bases left in between. The germline V gene encodes CDR1 SGHNT and CDR2 YYREEE (reference sequence). This CDR3 is built from 17 residues. CDR3 region: CASSLRLLGINTGELFF. The CDR3 coding sequence is TGTGCCAGCAGCTTGCGTCTGCTCGGAATTAACACCGGGGAGCTGTTTTTT.

V gene TRBV19 combines with J gene TRBJ1-4; 7 nucleotides agree with TRBD1. The CDR3 runs 15 residues. CDR1 is LNHDA, CDR2 SQIVND, per germline (reference sequence). After removal of 0 bases from V and 3 bases from J, the junction contained 1 base not matched to a gene. The CDR3 sequence is CASSIEGTANEKLFF. CDR3 DNA: TGTGCCAGTAGTATAGAGGGGACAGCTAATGAAAAACTGTTTTTT.

The chain couples TRBV28 to TRBJ1-1; D is possibly TRBD1 (6 bases). Germline loops: CDR1 MDHEN, CDR2 SYDVKM. The CDR3 is 15 residues long. V was clipped by 4 bases and J by 0 bases, with 12 bases between them. CDR3 in DNA: TGTGCCAGCAGTTCTACAGGGAGGATGAACACTGAAGCTTTCTTT. Amino acid sequence: CASSSTGRMNTEAFF. Combining the CDR3 with reference TRBV28 and TRBJ1-1 gives the whole variable domain DVKVTQSSRYLVKRTGEKVFLECVQDMDHENMFWYRQDPGLGLRLIYFSYDVKMKEKGDIPEGYSVSREKKERFSLILESASTNQTSMYLCASSSTGRMNTEAFFGQGTRLTVV.

V usage is TRBV6-6 and J usage is TRBJ1-4; D remains unclear. Germline V gene lookup returns CDR1 MNHNY and CDR2 SVGAGI (reference sequence). V dropped 7 bases and J dropped 3 bases, with 12 bases sitting between them. The CDR3 spans 14 residues. Here the CDR3 reads CASTRVVPNEKLFF. The CDR3 nucleotides read TGTGCCAGCACAAGGGTAGTGCCTAATGAAAAACTGTTTTTT.

The V and J genes are TRBV11-3 and TRBJ2-3, with 9 positions matching TRBD2. V lost 8 bases to trimming and J lost 0 bases; unmatched junction nucleotides: 3. Germline CDR1 is SGHNT and CDR2 is YENEEA. This CDR3 region has 14 residues. CDR3 loop: CASLTSGSTDTQYF. In DNA, the CDR3 is TGTGCCAGCCTGACTAGCGGTAGCACAGATACGCAGTATTTT.

This clone was observed a handful of times. The same CDR3 arises from other DNA sequences in this sample as well. The genes are TRBV6-6 and TRBJ1-1; D possibly corresponds to TRBD1 (6 bases). Trimming removed 3 bases from V and 1 base from J, with 9 bases in between. CDR1 MNHNY and CDR2 SVGAGI come from the germline V gene (reference sequence). The CDR3 is made up of 14 amino acids. The CDR3 DNA reads TGTGCCAGCAGTTATGGGGGCGCGAACACTGAAGCTTTCTTT. Translating it yields CASSYGGANTEAFF.

This chain uses TRBV4-1 with TRBJ1-4; TRBD1 might be the D (5 bases). Germline CDR1 reads MGHRA; CDR2 reads YSYEKL. The length of the CDR3 is 15 residues. Trimming took 3 bases from V and 4 from J, leaving 12 bases between them. CDR3 bases: TGCGCCAGCAGCCAGAGGGGCAGTCTTAATGAAAAACTGTTTTTT. This codes for CASSQRGSLNEKLFF.

This clone was counted a single time. V and J are TRBV11-3 and TRBJ2-1; no definite D call. The CDR3 is made up of 11 amino acids. Trimming took 8 bases from V and 5 from J, leaving 7 bases between them. Germline V CDR1 and CDR2: SGHNT, YENEEA. Here the CDR3 DNA reads TGTGCCAGCGGGCAGGACAATGAGCAGTTCTTC. Protein product: CASGQDNEQFF.

The V call is TRBV7-3, the J call TRBJ1-1; D is possibly TRBD1 (6 bases). Germline values: CDR1 SGHTA, CDR2 FQGTGA. This CDR3 has 15 residues. Trimming removed 2 bases from V and 1 base from J, with 11 bases in between. This CDR3 reads CASSLADRANTEAFF. CDR3 sequence (DNA): TGTGCCAGCAGCTTAGCGGACAGAGCGAACACTGAAGCTTTCTTT.

The V gene is TRBV6-6, the J gene TRBJ2-7; no definite D call. The CDR3 totals 13 residues. Trimming pared 3 bases from V and 5 bases from J, leaving 11 bases between. The germline CDR1 and CDR2 sequences are MNHNY and SVGAGI (reference sequence). CDR3 nucleotides: TGTGCCAGCAGTTATGCCCGGGTCGACGAGCAGTACTTC. Translating gives CASSYARVDEQYF.

A single count supports this clone. The gene calls are TRBV6-1 and TRBJ2-3; D is perhaps TRBD2 (6 bases). The V gene's germline CDR1 is MNHNS and CDR2 SASEGT. This CDR3 is 11 amino acids long. The V and J ends lost 7 bases and 6 bases respectively, with 8 bases between them. CDR3 sequence (DNA): TGTGCCAGCAAAGGAGGGGATACGCAGTATTTT. This codes for CASKGGDTQYF.

This clone was detected once. This sequence joins TRBV6-1 and TRBJ2-2; a possible D gene is TRBD2 (6 bases). Trimming pared 8 bases from V and 7 bases from J, leaving 8 bases between. This CDR3 is built from 11 residues. CDR1 and CDR2 (germline): MNHNS, SASEGT. The CDR3 spells CASAGLGELFF. The CDR3 nucleotides read TGTGCCAGCGCGGGGCTCGGGGAGCTGTTTTTT.

The chain recombines TRBV21-1 with TRBJ1-1. TRBV21-1 is reported as a pseudogene. The CDR3 spans 14 residues. The DNA of the CDR3 is TGTGCCAGCAATCGTTGGATTTTGAACACTGAAGCTTTCTTT. Translated, it gives CASNRWILNTEAFF.

This chain links TRBV28 with TRBJ1-2; D is unclear. The CDR3 covers 14 residues. The V gene's germline CDR1 is MDHEN and CDR2 SYDVKM. V was pared by 2 bases and J by 0 bases, with 7 bases between. CDR3 nucleotides: TGTGCCAGCAGTTTACGGCTCGCTAACTATGGCTACACCTTC. Translation gives CASSLRLANYGYTF.